This record concerns one TCR beta chain sequence. The CDR3 is 13 residues long. V dropped 4 bases and J dropped 7 bases, with 15 bases sitting between them. The germline V gene encodes CDR1 SGHRS and CDR2 YFSETQ. This record belongs to a study of blood T cell repertoires in COVID-19. The data were produced by immunoSEQ multiplex PCR, yet TCRdb's version contains in-frame clones alone and is incomplete. This table has about 270,000 clones, about nine tenths appearing once. The receptor was derived from a woman under 30 who had recovered from COVID-19. The chain couples TRBV5-1 to TRBJ2-7; D unresolved. The material sequenced was PBMCs or T cells enriched from blood (not recorded which). CDR3 loop: CASSAVPRGEQYF. CDR3 bases: TGCGCCAGCAGCGCAGTCCCGCGAGGAGAGCAGTACTTC.